This T cell receptor beta chain was recorded in a study of CD8 T cells in ankylosing spondylitis. TCRdb used MiXCR to reprocess the 5' RACE reads, holding one entry per CDR3 protein. The top ten clones hold approximately 1% of a sample with approximately 400,000 distinct CDR3 sequences, roughly 18% of them seen once. General study results and limits: Reportedly, significant enrichment of disease-linked clones occurred in matched ankylosing spondylitis synovial fluid. Earlier authors reported some of these motif variants in reactive arthritis synovial fluid and blood. In ankylosing spondylitis blood, a motif of seven or eight highly homologous TCR beta variants appeared characteristic.

There are a few counts of this clonotype. Its target is not known. This CDR3 is built from 15 residues. Germline CDR1 SGHVS, CDR2 FNYEAQ. The V and J ends lost 3 bases and 1 base, in that order; junction bases with no gene match: 2. The gene calls are TRBV7-6 and TRBJ2-2; 7 bases fit TRBD2. This TCR was recovered from a male donor with ankylosing spondylitis. Sample: blood, either unsorted or a sorted T cell fraction (not recorded which). CDR3 sequence reads: CASSLSGKNTGELFF. In nucleotides, the CDR3 is TGTGCCAGCAGCTTGAGCGGGAAGAACACCGGGGAGCTGTTTTTT.